Listed below are T cell receptor beta chains from one sample, sequenced in a study of T cell clones after liver transplantation. The repertoire was sequenced with immunoSEQ multiplex PCR; TCRdb's copy has only in-frame clones and lacks some. The sample records under 130,000 clones, 80% to 90% being singletons. The material was CD4+ T cells from blood, obtained around 44 months after liver transplant. These receptors were obtained from a human patient who received a liver transplant. Some T cells may arise from the graft donor. CDR3s include the opening cysteine and the closing phenylalanine or tryptophan. Fields, in order: clone size, D gene, V gene, J gene, CDR3 protein, CDR3 DNA. The D gene is left open where the match is weak. Only some rows state a clone size, as once, few, many or a class for expanded clones.

clone size: .
D gene: .
V gene: TRBV14
J gene: TRBJ2-1
CDR3 protein: CASSREDYYNEQFF
CDR3 DNA: TGTGCCAGCAGCCGGGAGGACTACTACAATGAGCAGTTCTTC

clone size: .
D gene: TRBD2
V gene: TRBV7-2
J gene: TRBJ2-7
CDR3 protein: CASSLPGLAGYEQYF
CDR3 DNA: TGTGCCAGCAGCTTACCCGGACTAGCGGGATACGAGCAGTACTTC

clone size: .
D gene: TRBD1
V gene: TRBV5-1
J gene: TRBJ2-7
CDR3 protein: CASSLQGVYEQYF
CDR3 DNA: TGCGCCAGCAGCTTGCAGGGGGTCTACGAGCAGTACTTC

clone size: few
D gene: .
V gene: TRBV7-9
J gene: TRBJ1-1
CDR3 protein: CASIVAAGENTEAFF
CDR3 DNA: TGTGCCAGCATCGTAGCGGCAGGGGAAAACACTGAAGCTTTCTTT

clone size: .
D gene: TRBD2
V gene: TRBV7-6
J gene: TRBJ2-3
CDR3 protein: CASTIWGRGDTQYF
CDR3 DNA: TGTGCCAGCACCATATGGGGGAGGGGAGATACGCAGTATTTT

clone size: .
D gene: .
V gene: TRBV7-9
J gene: TRBJ1-4
CDR3 protein: CASSLEGGYNEKLFF
CDR3 DNA: TGTGCCAGCAGCTTAGAAGGCGGATATAATGAAAAACTGTTTTTT

clone size: few
D gene: .
V gene: TRBV5-1
J gene: TRBJ2-4
CDR3 protein: CASSLEGQNIQYF
CDR3 DNA: TGCGCCAGCAGCTTGGAGGGCCAAAACATTCAGTACTTC

clone size: .
D gene: .
V gene: TRBV5-6
J gene: TRBJ2-5
CDR3 protein: CASSLVGSGAGETQYF
CDR3 DNA: TGTGCCAGCAGCTTGGTAGGATCCGGGGCGGGGGAGACCCAGTACTTC

clone size: .
D gene: .
V gene: TRBV7-2
J gene: TRBJ2-5
CDR3 protein: CASSLTGGGETQYF
CDR3 DNA: TGTGCCAGCAGCCTCACGGGCGGAGGGGAGACCCAGTACTTC

clone size: .
D gene: .
V gene: TRBV15
J gene: TRBJ2-7
CDR3 protein: CATSRGSIGQSYEQYF
CDR3 DNA: TGTGCCACCAGCAGAGGCTCTATAGGGCAAAGCTACGAGCAGTACTTC

clone size: .
D gene: TRBD1
V gene: TRBV9
J gene: TRBJ1-2
CDR3 protein: CASSPLGTDNYGYTF
CDR3 DNA: TGTGCCAGCAGCCCCCTTGGGACAGATAACTATGGCTACACCTTC

clone size: .
D gene: TRBD2
V gene: TRBV7-6
J gene: TRBJ2-3
CDR3 protein: CASSLGASGDTQYF
CDR3 DNA: TGTGCCAGCAGCTTAGGTGCTAGCGGAGATACGCAGTATTTT

clone size: .
D gene: .
V gene: TRBV21-1
J gene: TRBJ1-2
CDR3 protein: CANRRGGGGYTF
CDR3 DNA: TGTGCCAACCGGCGGGGGGGCGGTGGCTACACCTTC

clone size: .
D gene: TRBD2
V gene: TRBV28
J gene: TRBJ2-7
CDR3 protein: CASSSGLAGVSYEQYF
CDR3 DNA: TGTGCCAGCAGCTCCGGACTAGCGGGAGTCTCCTACGAGCAGTACTTC

clone size: .
D gene: .
V gene: TRBV5-6
J gene: TRBJ2-1
CDR3 protein: CASSARGTYNEQFF
CDR3 DNA: TGTGCCAGCAGCGCACGGGGGACCTACAATGAGCAGTTCTTC

clone size: .
D gene: TRBD1
V gene: TRBV28
J gene: TRBJ2-7
CDR3 protein: CASRTGGIYEQYF
CDR3 DNA: TGTGCCAGCAGAACAGGGGGGATTTACGAGCAGTACTTC

clone size: .
D gene: TRBD2
V gene: TRBV29-1
J gene: TRBJ2-3
CDR3 protein: CSVEDQKSGGARDTQYF
CDR3 DNA: TGCAGCGTTGAAGATCAGAAAAGCGGGGGAGCCAGGGATACGCAGTATTTT

clone size: .
D gene: .
V gene: TRBV6-1
J gene: TRBJ1-6
CDR3 protein: CASSDRWGSYNSPLHF
CDR3 DNA: TGTGCCAGCAGTGATCGGTGGGGCTCCTATAATTCACCCCTCCACTTT

clone size: .
D gene: .
V gene: TRBV7-9
J gene: TRBJ2-4
CDR3 protein: CASSRPNRREGAKNIQYF
CDR3 DNA: TGTGCCAGCAGCCGCCCAAATCGGCGGGAAGGAGCCAAAAACATTCAGTACTTC

clone size: .
D gene: TRBD1
V gene: TRBV5-4
J gene: TRBJ2-5
CDR3 protein: CASSSGQTQETQYF
CDR3 DNA: TGTGCCAGCAGCTCGGGACAGACCCAAGAGACCCAGTACTTC

clone size: .
D gene: .
V gene: TRBV5-1
J gene: TRBJ2-3
CDR3 protein: CASSLGQTSTDTQYF
CDR3 DNA: TGCGCCAGCAGCTTGGGTCAGACAAGCACAGATACGCAGTATTTT

clone size: .
D gene: .
V gene: TRBV11-2
J gene: TRBJ1-3
CDR3 protein: CASSSRAARGFGNTIYF
CDR3 DNA: TGTGCCAGCAGCTCAAGGGCGGCGCGGGGGTTCGGAAACACCATATATTTT

clone size: .
D gene: .
V gene: TRBV29-1
J gene: TRBJ1-1
CDR3 protein: CSVEIEVNTEAFF
CDR3 DNA: TGCAGCGTTGAAATCGAGGTGAACACTGAAGCTTTCTTT

clone size: .
D gene: TRBD2
V gene: TRBV30
J gene: TRBJ2-4
CDR3 protein: CAWSRREGVQYF
CDR3 DNA: TGTGCCTGGAGTCGGCGGGAGGGTGTTCAGTACTTC

clone size: .
D gene: TRBD1
V gene: TRBV5-6
J gene: TRBJ2-7
CDR3 protein: CASSLMGQGQYEQYF
CDR3 DNA: TGTGCCAGCAGCTTAATGGGACAGGGGCAGTACGAGCAGTACTTC

clone size: .
D gene: .
V gene: TRBV19
J gene: TRBJ1-1
CDR3 protein: CASSTQGGNTEAFF
CDR3 DNA: TGTGCCAGTAGTACCCAGGGAGGAAACACTGAAGCTTTCTTT

clone size: .
D gene: .
V gene: TRBV18
J gene: TRBJ2-1
CDR3 protein: CASSPGRNEQFF
CDR3 DNA: TGTGCCAGCTCACCCGGCCGCAATGAGCAGTTCTTC

clone size: .
D gene: .
V gene: TRBV6-1
J gene: TRBJ2-3
CDR3 protein: CASRQVASSTDTQYF
CDR3 DNA: TGTGCCAGCAGACAAGTAGCGTCTAGCACAGATACGCAGTATTTT

clone size: once
D gene: TRBD2
V gene: TRBV11-3
J gene: TRBJ2-5
CDR3 protein: CASSLGDISGGHQETQYF
CDR3 DNA: TGTGCCAGCAGCTTAGGGGATATAAGCGGGGGACACCAAGAGACCCAGTACTTC

clone size: .
D gene: .
V gene: TRBV5-1
J gene: TRBJ1-1
CDR3 protein: CASRGAVGENTEAFF
CDR3 DNA: TGCGCCAGCAGGGGGGCGGTAGGGGAGAACACTGAAGCTTTCTTT

clone size: .
D gene: .
V gene: TRBV18
J gene: TRBJ2-5
CDR3 protein: CASSKRGETQYF
CDR3 DNA: TGTGCCAGCTCAAAACGGGGAGAGACCCAGTACTTC

clone size: .
D gene: .
V gene: TRBV16
J gene: TRBJ2-7
CDR3 protein: CASSQSRGVAYEQYF
CDR3 DNA: TGTGCCAGCAGCCAATCCCGAGGGGTAGCTTACGAGCAGTACTTC

clone size: .
D gene: TRBD1
V gene: TRBV27
J gene: TRBJ2-1
CDR3 protein: CASSLWDSPYNEQFF
CDR3 DNA: TGTGCCAGCAGTTTATGGGACAGCCCCTACAATGAGCAGTTCTTC

clone size: .
D gene: TRBD1
V gene: TRBV5-1
J gene: TRBJ1-2
CDR3 protein: CASSLAGTGGASYGYTF
CDR3 DNA: TGCGCCAGCAGCTTGGCCGGGACAGGGGGCGCGTCCTATGGCTACACCTTC

clone size: .
D gene: TRBD1
V gene: TRBV27
J gene: TRBJ1-6
CDR3 protein: CASSSRDRVSPLHF
CDR3 DNA: TGTGCCAGCAGTTCCCGGGACAGGGTGTCACCCCTCCACTTT

clone size: once
D gene: .
V gene: TRBV5-4
J gene: TRBJ1-2
CDR3 protein: CASSLLAESYGYTF
CDR3 DNA: TGTGCCAGCAGCTTGTTGGCGGAGTCTTATGGCTACACCTTC

clone size: once
D gene: TRBD1
V gene: TRBV19
J gene: TRBJ2-7
CDR3 protein: CASSIMGQDSREQYF
CDR3 DNA: TGTGCCAGTAGTATAATGGGACAGGACTCACGCGAGCAGTACTTC

clone size: .
D gene: .
V gene: TRBV4-2
J gene: TRBJ1-4
CDR3 protein: CASSQELVTGYEKLFF
CDR3 DNA: TGTGCCAGCAGCCAAGAGTTGGTGACAGGATATGAAAAACTGTTTTTT

clone size: medium-sized
D gene: TRBD1
V gene: TRBV27
J gene: TRBJ1-2
CDR3 protein: CASSLLYRGGYGYTF
CDR3 DNA: TGTGCCAGCAGTTTACTGTACAGGGGAGGATATGGCTACACCTTC

clone size: once
D gene: .
V gene: TRBV10-1
J gene: TRBJ2-1
CDR3 protein: CASGKAAERLFF
CDR3 DNA: TGCGCCAGCGGGAAGGCGGCGGAGAGGCTGTTCTTC

clone size: .
D gene: .
V gene: TRBV18
J gene: TRBJ2-1
CDR3 protein: CASSRSGGYNEQFF
CDR3 DNA: TGTGCCAGCTCACGGTCTGGCGGCTACAATGAGCAGTTCTTC

clone size: once
D gene: TRBD1
V gene: TRBV5-4
J gene: TRBJ2-7
CDR3 protein: CASSLPLGQEYEQYF
CDR3 DNA: TGTGCCAGCAGCTTGCCTCTGGGACAGGAGTACGAGCAGTACTTC

clone size: .
D gene: TRBD2
V gene: TRBV4-2
J gene: TRBJ2-7
CDR3 protein: CASSQRLAGGSYEQYF
CDR3 DNA: TGTGCCAGCAGCCAACGACTAGCGGGGGGCTCCTACGAGCAGTACTTC

clone size: .
D gene: .
V gene: TRBV4-1
J gene: TRBJ1-2
CDR3 protein: CASSSSGEYGYTF
CDR3 DNA: TGCGCCAGCAGCTCGTCAGGGGAATACGGCTACACCTTC

clone size: .
D gene: .
V gene: TRBV19
J gene: TRBJ1-1
CDR3 protein: CASSISRTGNTEAFF
CDR3 DNA: TGTGCCAGTAGTATCTCTCGGACGGGGAACACTGAAGCTTTCTTT

clone size: .
D gene: .
V gene: TRBV2
J gene: TRBJ2-7
CDR3 protein: CASSEGLSETYEQYF
CDR3 DNA: TGTGCCAGCAGTGAGGGACTTTCGGAGACCTACGAGCAGTACTTC

clone size: .
D gene: .
V gene: TRBV7-9
J gene: TRBJ1-2
CDR3 protein: CASSFLTGGYGYTF
CDR3 DNA: TGTGCCAGCAGCTTTCTGACAGGAGGTTATGGCTACACCTTC

clone size: .
D gene: .
V gene: TRBV5-1
J gene: TRBJ2-5
CDR3 protein: CASSAQVQETQYF
CDR3 DNA: TGCGCCAGCAGCGCACAGGTCCAAGAGACCCAGTACTTC

clone size: .
D gene: TRBD1
V gene: TRBV29-1
J gene: TRBJ2-7
CDR3 protein: CSATGGTDRGSYEQYF
CDR3 DNA: TGCAGCGCAACTGGGGGCACAGACAGGGGATCCTACGAGCAGTACTTC

clone size: once
D gene: .
V gene: TRBV19
J gene: TRBJ1-2
CDR3 protein: CASSISGNYGYTF
CDR3 DNA: TGTGCCAGTAGTATTTCCGGGAACTATGGCTACACCTTC

clone size: .
D gene: .
V gene: TRBV4-3
J gene: TRBJ1-4
CDR3 protein: CASSQSRRGEKLFF
CDR3 DNA: TGCGCCAGCAGCCAAAGCCGCCGGGGTGAAAAACTGTTTTTT

clone size: .
D gene: .
V gene: TRBV7-3
J gene: TRBJ1-1
CDR3 protein: CASSLTGWVGTEAFF
CDR3 DNA: TGTGCCAGCAGCCTTACAGGGTGGGTTGGCACTGAAGCTTTCTTT